This T cell receptor beta chain was identified in a study of blood T cell repertoires in COVID-19. Study context: The origin of the acute and convalescent COVID-19 samples was the United States, Italy and Spain. The analysed material was cDNA or gDNA that came from T cells, B-cell-depleted T cells, or PBMCs.

Per the original data handling: Amplification of reference gene primers provided the estimated nucleated cell counts. Sequencing was performed with immunoSEQ multiplex PCR; in TCRdb, only in-frame clones are kept and a portion is missing. That table is the source of V, J and clone size, and D and trimming were worked out from the DNA. Of about 120,000 clones in the sample, 85% to 90% were seen once. CDR3 length: 20 residues. V was clipped by 5 bases and J by 5 bases; unmatched bases: 16. CDR1 is SSHAT and CDR2 is FNYEAQ in the germline V gene (reference sequence). Sequenced sample: peripheral blood. The TCR comes from a woman aged 65 to 85 with acute or convalescent COVID-19. The chain combines TRBV7-7 with TRBJ2-3, with 16 bases that match TRBD2. The CDR3 DNA is TGTGCCAGCAGCCCAGGAGGGACTAGCGGGGGGGCCAGAAGTGAAGATACGCAGTATTTT. Its translation is CASSPGGTSGGARSEDTQYF.